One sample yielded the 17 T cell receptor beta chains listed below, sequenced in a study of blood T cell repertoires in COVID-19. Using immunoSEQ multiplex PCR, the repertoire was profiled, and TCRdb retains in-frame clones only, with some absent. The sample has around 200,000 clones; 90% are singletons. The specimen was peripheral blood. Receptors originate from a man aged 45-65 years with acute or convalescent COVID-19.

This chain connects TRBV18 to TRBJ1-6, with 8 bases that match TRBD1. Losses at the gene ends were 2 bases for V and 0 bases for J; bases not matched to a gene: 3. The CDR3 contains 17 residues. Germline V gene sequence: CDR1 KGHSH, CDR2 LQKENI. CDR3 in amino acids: CASSPRDRSSYNSPLHF. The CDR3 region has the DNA TGTGCCAGCTCACCAAGGGACAGGAGCTCCTATAATTCACCCCTCCACTTT.

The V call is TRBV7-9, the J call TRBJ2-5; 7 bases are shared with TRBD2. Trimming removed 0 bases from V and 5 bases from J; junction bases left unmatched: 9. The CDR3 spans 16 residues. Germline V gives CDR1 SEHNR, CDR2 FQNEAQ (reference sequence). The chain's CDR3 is CASSLAAQVGGETQYF. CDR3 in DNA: TGTGCCAGCAGCTTAGCCGCCCAGGTGGGGGGGGAGACCCAGTACTTC.

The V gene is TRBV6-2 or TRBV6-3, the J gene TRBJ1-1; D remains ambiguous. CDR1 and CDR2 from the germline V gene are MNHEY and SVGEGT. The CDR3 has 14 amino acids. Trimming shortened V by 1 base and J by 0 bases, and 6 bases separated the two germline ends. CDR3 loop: CASSYYSLNTEAFF. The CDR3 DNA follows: TGTGCCAGCAGTTACTACAGTTTGAACACTGAAGCTTTCTTT.

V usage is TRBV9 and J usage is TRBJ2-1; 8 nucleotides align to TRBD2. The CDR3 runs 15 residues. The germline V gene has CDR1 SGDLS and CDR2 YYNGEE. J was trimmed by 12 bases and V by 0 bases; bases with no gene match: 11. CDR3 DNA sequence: TGTGCCAGCAGCGTAGCCCGGGAGGGGGTTTCGGGGCAGTTCTTC. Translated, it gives CASSVAREGVSGQFF.

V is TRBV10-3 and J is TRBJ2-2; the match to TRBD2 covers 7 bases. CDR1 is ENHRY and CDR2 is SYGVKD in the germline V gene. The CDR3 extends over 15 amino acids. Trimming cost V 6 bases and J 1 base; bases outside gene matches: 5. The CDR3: CAISLGGGNTGELFF. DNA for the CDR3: TGTGCCATCAGCCTCGGCGGGGGGAACACCGGGGAGCTGTTTTTT.

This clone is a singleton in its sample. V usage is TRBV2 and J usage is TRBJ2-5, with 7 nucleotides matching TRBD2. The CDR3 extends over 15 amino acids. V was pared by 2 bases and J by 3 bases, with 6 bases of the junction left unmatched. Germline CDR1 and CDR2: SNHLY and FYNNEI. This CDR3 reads CASSEPPAGKETQYF. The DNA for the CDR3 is TGTGCCAGCAGTGAACCCCCAGCGGGAAAAGAGACCCAGTACTTC.

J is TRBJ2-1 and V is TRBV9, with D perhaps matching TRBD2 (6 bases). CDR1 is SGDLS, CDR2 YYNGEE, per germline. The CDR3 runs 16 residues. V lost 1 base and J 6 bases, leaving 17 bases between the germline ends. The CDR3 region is CASSVTPGTPSNEQFF. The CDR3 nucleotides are TGTGCCAGCAGCGTAACTCCCGGGACTCCTTCCAATGAGCAGTTCTTC.

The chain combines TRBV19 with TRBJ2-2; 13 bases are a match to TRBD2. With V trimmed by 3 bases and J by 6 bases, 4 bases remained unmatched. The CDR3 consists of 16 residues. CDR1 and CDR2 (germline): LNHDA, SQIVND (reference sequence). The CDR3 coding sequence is TGTGCCAGTAGTATTTCACTAGCGGGGGGGCCCGGGGAGCTGTTTTTT. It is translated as CASSISLAGGPGELFF.

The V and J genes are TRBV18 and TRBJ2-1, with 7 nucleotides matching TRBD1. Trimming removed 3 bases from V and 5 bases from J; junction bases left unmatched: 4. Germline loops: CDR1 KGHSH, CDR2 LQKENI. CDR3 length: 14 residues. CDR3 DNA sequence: TGTGCCAGCTCACCCGGGACAGCAAACAATGAGCAGTTCTTC. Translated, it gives CASSPGTANNEQFF.

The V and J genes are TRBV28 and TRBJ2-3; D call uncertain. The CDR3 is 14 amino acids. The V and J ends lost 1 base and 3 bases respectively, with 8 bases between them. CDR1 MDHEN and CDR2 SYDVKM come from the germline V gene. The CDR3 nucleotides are TGTGCCAGCAGTTTATCTACTTGGACAGATACGCAGTATTTT. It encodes CASSLSTWTDTQYF.

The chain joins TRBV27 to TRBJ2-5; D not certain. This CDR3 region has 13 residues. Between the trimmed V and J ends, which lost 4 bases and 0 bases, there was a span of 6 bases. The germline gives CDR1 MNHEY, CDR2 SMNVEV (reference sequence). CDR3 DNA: TGTGCCAGCAGTTCCCCCAACCAAGAGACCCAGTACTTC. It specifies CASSSPNQETQYF.

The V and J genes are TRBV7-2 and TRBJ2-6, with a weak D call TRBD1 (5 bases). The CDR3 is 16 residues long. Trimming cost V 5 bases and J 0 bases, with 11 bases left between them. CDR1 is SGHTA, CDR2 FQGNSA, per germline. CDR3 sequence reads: CASSVDSSSGANVLTF. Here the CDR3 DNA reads TGTGCCAGCAGCGTAGACAGTAGCTCTGGGGCCAACGTCCTGACTTTC.

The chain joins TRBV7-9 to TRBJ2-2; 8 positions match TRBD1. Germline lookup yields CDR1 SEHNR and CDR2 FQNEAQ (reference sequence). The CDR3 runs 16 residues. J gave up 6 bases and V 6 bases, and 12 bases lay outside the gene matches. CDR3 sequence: CASRRTGRQGPGELFF. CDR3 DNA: TGTGCCAGCAGAAGGACAGGGAGACAGGGACCCGGGGAGCTGTTTTTT.

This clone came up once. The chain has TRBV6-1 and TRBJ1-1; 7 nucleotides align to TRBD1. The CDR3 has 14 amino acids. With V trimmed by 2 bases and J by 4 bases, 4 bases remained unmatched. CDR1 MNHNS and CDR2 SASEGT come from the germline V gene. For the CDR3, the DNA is TGTGCCAGCAGTGAAAGGGGACAGACCACTGAAGCTTTCTTT. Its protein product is CASSERGQTTEAFF.

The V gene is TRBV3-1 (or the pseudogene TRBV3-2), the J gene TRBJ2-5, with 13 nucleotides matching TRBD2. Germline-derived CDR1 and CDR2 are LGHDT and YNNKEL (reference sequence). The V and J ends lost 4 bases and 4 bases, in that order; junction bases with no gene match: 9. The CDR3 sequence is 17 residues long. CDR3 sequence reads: CASSPGTSGNLGETQYF. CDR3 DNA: TGTGCCAGCAGCCCGGGGACTAGCGGGAATTTGGGAGAGACCCAGTACTTC.

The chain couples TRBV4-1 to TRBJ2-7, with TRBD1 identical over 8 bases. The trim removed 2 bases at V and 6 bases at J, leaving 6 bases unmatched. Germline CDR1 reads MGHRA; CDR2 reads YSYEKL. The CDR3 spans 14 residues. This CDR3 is CASSQTGGSTEQYF. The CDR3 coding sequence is TGCGCCAGCAGCCAAACAGGGGGGTCTACCGAGCAGTACTTC.

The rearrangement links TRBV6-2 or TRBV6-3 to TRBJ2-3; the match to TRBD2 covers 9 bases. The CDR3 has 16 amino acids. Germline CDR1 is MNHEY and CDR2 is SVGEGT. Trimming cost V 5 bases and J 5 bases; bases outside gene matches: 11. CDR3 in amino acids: CASSRGAGGPLDTQYF. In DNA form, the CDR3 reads TGTGCCAGCAGTCGGGGAGCGGGGGGCCCTCTAGATACGCAGTATTTT.